Presented here are 8 T cell receptor beta chains from one specimen sequenced in a study of lymphopenia after photon versus proton radiotherapy (dated by TCRdb to the late 2010s). The library was made by the immunoSEQ multiplex PCR assay. TCRdb re-hosts the immuneACCESS table, in-frame sequences only. Its copies lack some clones; in the studies checked, an unresolved V gene accounts for under half of them, and the cause for the rest is not known. This sample is represented by about 30,000 clones; 80% to 90% of them were singletons. The ten biggest clones cover approximately 45% of the sample. The source material was peripheral blood, sampled from a patient treated with proton-based radiotherapy. These receptors were taken from a woman aged 55-70 years with cholangiocarcinoma. Some clones in this sample may be carry-over from other donors' samples.

This chain connects TRBV19 to TRBJ1-2; D unclear. V lost 1 base, J lost 6 bases, and 12 bases lay in between. Germline CDR1 is LNHDA and CDR2 is SQIVND (reference sequence). The CDR3 has 14 amino acids. The CDR3 DNA sequence: TGTGCCAGTAGTATAGTTGGGGTTTCCCATGGCTACACCTTC. It is translated as CASSIVGVSHGYTF.

This clone appeared a single time. The chain uses TRBV5-1 and TRBJ1-2, with D hard to call. Germline assignment: CDR1 SGHRS and CDR2 YFSETQ. Trimming took off 2 bases at V and 2 bases at J, with 22 bases between the two ends. The CDR3 runs 18 residues. In DNA form, the CDR3 reads TGCGCCAGCAGCTTTGTTGGCAAGTCGATTTTAAACAACTATGGCTACACCTTC. Amino acids: CASSFVGKSILNNYGYTF.

The chain recombines TRBV25-1 with TRBJ1-5; D uncertain. This CDR3 contains 13 residues. Germline CDR1 MGHDK, CDR2 SYGVNS. V was shortened by 1 base and J by 6 bases, with 7 bases between the two germline ends. CDR3 sequence (DNA): TGTGCCAGCAGTGAATTGGAAGCTCAGCCCCAGCATTTT. It is translated as CASSELEAQPQHF.

This clone was picked up a small number of times. V and J are TRBV21-1 and TRBJ2-5; the DNA was not compared with TRBD1, the D call given in the table. TRBV21-1 is given as a pseudogene. CDR3 size: 15 residues. DNA for the CDR3: TGTGCCACCCGGGACAGGGGGGTTTGTCCGGAGACCCAGTACTTC. It is translated as CATRDRGVCPETQYF.

V and J are TRBV7-3 and TRBJ1-1, with D uncertain. The CDR3 is 13 residues long. V dropped 1 base and J dropped 5 bases, with 8 bases sitting between them. Germline CDR1 SGHTA, CDR2 FQGTGA. The DNA for the CDR3 is TGTGCCAGCAGCTTAATGAGGAGTACTGAAGCTTTCTTT. Residues: CASSLMRSTEAFF.

The gene calls are TRBV18 and TRBJ2-3; TRBD2 matches 9 bases. Per the germline V gene, CDR1 is KGHSH and CDR2 is LQKENI. The CDR3 spans 15 residues. V shed 3 bases, J shed 1 base, and the junction held 2 bases outside the gene matches. CDR3 in DNA: TGTGCCAGCTCACCTAGGACTAGCGGCACAGATACGCAGTATTTT. Translating gives CASSPRTSGTDTQYF.

The rearrangement joins TRBV27 to TRBJ1-6; 10 nucleotides agree with TRBD1. The germline V gene has CDR1 MNHEY and CDR2 SMNVEV (reference sequence). The CDR3 loop spans 15 amino acids. V lost 5 bases to trimming and J lost 7 bases; unmatched junction nucleotides: 5. DNA of the CDR3: TGTGCCAGCAGTCCTCGACAGGGGGCCAATTCACCCCTCCACTTT. It is translated as CASSPRQGANSPLHF.

This rearrangement joins TRBV19 to TRBJ1-4; D unclear. The CDR3 runs 15 residues. Germline V gives CDR1 LNHDA, CDR2 SQIVND (reference sequence). V was shortened by 10 bases and J by 0 bases, with 15 bases between the two germline ends. The CDR3 coding sequence is TGTGCCACCAAGACGTACAGTGCAACTAATGAAAAACTGTTTTTT. Protein sequence: CATKTYSATNEKLFF.